The 13 T cell receptor beta chains presented below share a single source sample, sequenced in a study of T-cell reconstitution after alpha-beta-depleted transplantation in children. Unique molecular identifiers tagged the TCRbeta library. Each CDR3 protein is one row after TCRdb ran MiXCR on the PCR reads. The profile shows around 490,000 distinct CDR3 sequences, more than 9.5% of them singletons. Here the sequenced sample was PBMCs, mostly from graft donor cells, taken 180 days after TCRalphabeta/CD19-depleted stem cell transplant. The source of these receptors is a female patient between 2 and 10 years old who had a stem cell transplant for aplastic anemia, so the T cells may come from the graft donor.

This sequence joins TRBV7-2 and TRBJ2-7; D may be TRBD2 (5 bases). Germline V gene data show CDR1 as SGHTA and CDR2 as FQGNSA. This CDR3 comprises 16 residues. V lost 1 base and J 4 bases, leaving 17 bases between the germline ends. The CDR3 DNA sequence: TGTGCCAGCAGCTTAGGGGTTAGCGTCAGCTCATACGAGCAGTACGTC. The encoded protein is CASSLGVSVSSYEQYV.

CDR3 sequence reads: CASSLGQGNNEQFF. In nucleotides, the CDR3 is TGTGCCAGCAGTTTAGGGCAGGGGAACAATGAGCAGTTCTTC. V gene TRBV12-3 or TRBV12-4 combines with J gene TRBJ2-1, with a possible D match to TRBD1 (6 bases). The V end was cut by 1 base, the J end by 5 bases, with 9 bases between. The CDR3 is 14 residues long.

This chain joins TRBV28 and TRBJ1-4; D remains ambiguous. CDR3 size: 15 residues. Germline V gives CDR1 MDHEN, CDR2 SYDVKM. The V and J ends lost 3 bases and 0 bases respectively, with 8 bases between them. CDR3 in DNA: TGTGCCAGCAGTTTCCAGGCCGCAACTAATGAAAAACTGTTTTTT. This sequence encodes CASSFQAATNEKLFF. The full variable domain, completed using reference TRBV28 and TRBJ1-4, is DVKVTQSSRYLVKRTGEKVFLECVQDMDHENMFWYRQDPGLGLRLIYFSYDVKMKEKGDIPEGYSVSREKKERFSLILESASTNQTSMYLCASSFQAATNEKLFFGSGTQLSVL.

This clonotype was seen a handful of times. The V and J genes are TRBV12-3 or TRBV12-4 and TRBJ1-6; D not certain. The CDR3 has 15 amino acids. V lost 3 bases and J lost 0, with 6 bases in between. The CDR3 here is CASSFDRSYNSPLHF. For the CDR3, the DNA is TGTGCCAGCAGTTTCGACCGCTCCTATAATTCACCCCTCCACTTT.

The gene calls are TRBV3-1 and TRBJ2-3, with D unresolved. V lost 0 bases to trimming and J lost 3 bases, with 10 bases between them. Germline lookup yields CDR1 LGHDT and CDR2 YNNKEL (reference sequence). The CDR3 loop spans 15 amino acids. CDR3 residues: CASSQERILTDTQYF. As DNA, the CDR3 is TGTGCCAGCAGCCAAGAAAGAATACTTACAGATACGCAGTATTTT.

This chain joins TRBV9 and TRBJ1-5; 7 nucleotides match TRBD1. Germline V gives CDR1 SGDLS, CDR2 YYNGEE. The CDR3 extends over 18 amino acids. V dropped 0 bases and J dropped 4; count of bases not matched to a gene: 13. The CDR3 DNA reads as TGTGCCAGCAGCGTAGGGGAATACTGGGACAGCCTAAATCAGCCCCAGCATTTT. Its translation is CASSVGEYWDSLNQPQHF. The full variable domain, completed using reference TRBV9 and TRBJ1-5, is DSGVTQTPKHLITATGQRVTLRCSPRSGDLSVYWYQQSLDQGLQFLIQYYNGEERAKGNILERFSAQQFPDLHSELNLSSLELGDSALYFCASSVGEYWDSLNQPQHFGDGTRLSIL.

This clonotype was seen many times. DNA of the CDR3: TGTGCCAGGCGCCAGGGGGCTAGGTACGAGCAGTACTTC. Its translation: CARRQGARYEQYF. The chain joins TRBV12-3 or TRBV12-4 to TRBJ2-7; TRBD1 matches at 8 bases. This CDR3 has 13 amino acids. The V gene end was trimmed by 9 bases and the J gene end by 4 bases; junction bases not matched to a gene: 8.

V and J are TRBV9 and TRBJ2-6; no clear D gene. This CDR3 region has 17 residues. V shed 0 bases and J shed 1 base, with 11 bases lying between them. Germline-derived CDR1 and CDR2 are SGDLS and YYNGEE. CDR3 nucleotide sequence: TGTGCCAGCAGCGTAGCTACGCGGCAGTCTGGGGCCAACGTCCTGACTTTC. Translated: CASSVATRQSGANVLTF.

The table lists this clonotype with a few counts. The V call is TRBV15, the J call TRBJ2-3; TRBD1 or TRBD2 may be the D gene (5 bases each). With 8 bases removed from V and 0 bases from J, the gap between germline ends came to 9 bases. The CDR3 runs to 13 residues. Germline-derived CDR1 and CDR2 are LNHNV and YYDKDF (reference sequence). CDR3 in amino acids: CATGTSSTDTQYF. CDR3 nucleotides: TGTGCCACCGGGACGTCTAGCACAGATACGCAGTATTTT.

The chain is built from TRBV28 and TRBJ1-1; D is unclear. There are 15 residues in the CDR3. Trimming pared 2 bases from V and 0 bases from J, leaving 10 bases between. The V gene's germline CDR1 is MDHEN and CDR2 SYDVKM. The CDR3 DNA reads as TGTGCCAGCAGTTTAAATTCGGATTTGAACACTGAAGCTTTCTTT. Its translation is CASSLNSDLNTEAFF.

This clonotype was observed a handful of times. The chain joins TRBV14 to TRBJ2-6, with 8 positions matching TRBD1. CDR1 SGHDN and CDR2 FVKESK come from the germline V gene. The J segment lost 0 bases and the V segment lost 1 base, leaving 5 bases of the junction unmatched. This CDR3 spans 18 amino acids. CDR3 bases: TGTGCCAGCAGCCAAGTCGGGACAGGACCCTCTGGGGCCAACGTCCTGACTTTC. This gives the protein CASSQVGTGPSGANVLTF.

The gene calls are TRBV6-1 and TRBJ2-7, with a weak D call TRBD1 (6 bases). With 5 bases removed from V and 5 bases from J, the gap between germline ends came to 19 bases. CDR3 length equals 15 residues. Germline CDR1 and CDR2: MNHNS and SASEGT. CDR3 in amino acids: CASSPPPWDTDEQYV. DNA for the CDR3: TGTGCCAGCAGTCCCCCCCCCTGGGACACTGACGAGCAGTACGTC.

The chain carries TRBV5-1 and TRBJ2-1; no reliable D call. Germline V gives CDR1 SGHRS, CDR2 YFSETQ. The CDR3 length is 13 residues. V dropped 2 bases and J dropped 6 bases, with 9 bases sitting between them. In DNA form, the CDR3 reads TGCGCCAGCAGCTTAAAAACAAGCAATGAGCAGTTCTTC. Its translation is CASSLKTSNEQFF.